This T cell receptor beta chain was recovered during a study of blood T cells in healthy people across ages. Across the whole study: Researchers report that template switching captured about one barcoded beta molecule per two T cells. Study results and limitations: With naive T cell percentage, TCR beta diversity showed a strong correlation.

The germline V gene has CDR1 ENHRY and CDR2 SYGVKD. CDR3 length: 14 amino acids. Trimming removed 5 bases at V and 2 bases at J, with 13 bases between. The individuals who served as donors were healthy Caucasians living in Russia, aged about 6 to 100. A second 7 to 11 cycle PCR used barcoded and J-beta primers. A tag from a template-switch adaptor with 12 random nucleotides marked each cDNA molecule. TCRdb re-called the 5' RACE reads through MiXCR, storing one row per CDR3 protein. The table records about 760,000 distinct CDR3 sequences, 45% to 70% of them present only once. This clonotype came up a few times. Its target is unknown.

What was sequenced was blood. The V and J genes are TRBV10-3 and TRBJ2-7; a possible D gene is TRBD1 (6 bases). The source is a middle-aged man in good health. The CDR3 coding sequence is TGTGCCATCAGTACACAGGGTTGGACCTACGAGCAGTACTTC. As protein: CAISTQGWTYEQYF.